These 4 T cell receptor beta chains were sequenced from one sample in a study of shared clonotypes between healthy human individuals (dated by TCRdb to the early 2020s). CD8 naive samples were CD45RO-negative cells positively selected for CCR7, giving a CD45RA+CCR7+ population that excluded TemRA cells. Receptors were amplified or captured by the immunoSEQ multiplex PCR assay. TCRdb's version of the immuneACCESS table is confined to in-frame rearrangements and falls short of the full clone set. An unresolved V gene accounts for under half of the shortfall where checked; the remainder is of unknown origin. The sample contains roughly 2.1 million clones, approximately 94% of them found a single time. The top ten constitute around 1.7% of the sample. The sequenced sample consisted of naive CD8+ T cells from PBMCs. In light of the paper, this sample's cell subset or site label describes: CD45RA+CCR7+. The receptors here all came from a man aged 18-30 years in good health. Some clones in this sample may be carry-over from other donors' samples.

The rearrangement joins TRBV30 to TRBJ2-1, with D perhaps being TRBD1 or TRBD2 (5 bases each). Trimming stripped 3 bases from V and 0 bases from J, with 24 bases between. Germline CDR1 and CDR2: GTSNPN and SVGIG (reference sequence). The CDR3 sequence is 19 residues long. CDR3 residues: CAWSLRPTGRFSSYNEQFF. The DNA of the CDR3 is TGTGCCTGGAGCCTAAGGCCTACGGGACGATTTAGCTCCTACAATGAGCAGTTCTTC.

There are a few counts of this clone. Other DNA sequences in this sample translate to the same CDR3. The rearrangement uses TRBV7-8 and TRBJ1-1; D remains ambiguous. The CDR3 consists of 13 residues. Germline V lookup: CDR1 SGHVS, CDR2 FQNEAQ. V was pared by 2 bases and J by 2 bases, with 6 bases between. The CDR3 region is CASSLRGNTEAFF. CDR3 bases: TGTGCCAGCAGCTTACGGGGTAACACTGAAGCTTTCTTT.

The chain carries TRBV25-1 and TRBJ2-1; 10 bases align to TRBD1. The CDR3 covers 16 residues. J gave up 4 bases and V 6 bases, and 9 bases lay outside the gene matches. The V gene's germline CDR1 is MGHDK and CDR2 SYGVNS. The CDR3 coding sequence is TGTGCCAGCAGCCCCGGGACAGGGGTTCGATACAATGAGCAGTTCTTC. Its protein is CASSPGTGVRYNEQFF.

The chain has TRBV28 and TRBJ2-7; unclear D gene. The CDR3 has 15 amino acids. V was pared by 2 bases and J by 3 bases, with 14 bases between. Germline CDR1 and CDR2: MDHEN and SYDVKM. The CDR3 sequence is CASSLPRARGYEQYF. The CDR3 nucleotides read TGTGCCAGCAGTTTACCCCGGGCCCGTGGCTACGAGCAGTACTTC.